Listed below are T cell receptor beta chains from one sample, sequenced in a study of T cell repertoires in cytomegalovirus infection. One entry per CDR3 protein results from TCRdb running MiXCR on the reads. The sample holds some 220,000 distinct CDR3 sequences; 6% to 8% are singletons and the top ten take about 6.5%. The specimen sequenced was PBMCs. The receptors originated from a human donor in good health (CMV status not recorded). Some clones in this sample may be carry-over from other donors' samples. CDR3s include the opening cysteine and the closing phenylalanine or tryptophan. The D gene is left open where the match is weak. Clone size, where shown, is once, few, many, or a class for clones that have expanded.

TRBV12-3/TRBV12-4	.	TRBJ1-6	few	CASSAGGDGNSPLHF	TGTGCCAGCAGCGCCGGCGGGGATGGGAATTCACCCCTCCACTTT
TRBV12-3/TRBV12-4	.	TRBJ1-1	many	CASRIRETEAFF	TGTGCCAGCAGGATTAGGGAGACTGAAGCTTTCTTT
TRBV3-1	.	TRBJ2-5	many	CASSRVGETQYF	TGTGCCAGCAGCAGGGTGGGAGAGACCCAGTACTTC
TRBV6-1	.	TRBJ1-6	many	CASSEGGYNSPLHF	TGTGCCAGCAGTGAAGGCGGTTATAATTCACCCCTCCACTTT
TRBV5-6	TRBD1	TRBJ1-1	many	CASSLGKAGTGGSRAEAFF	TGTGCCAGCAGCTTGGGGAAGGCTGGGACAGGGGGATCGAGGGCTGAAGCTTTCTTT
TRBV6-1	TRBD1	TRBJ1-2	many	CASSETGTNGYTF	TGTGCCAGCAGTGAGACAGGGACCAATGGCTACACCTTC
TRBV7-2	.	TRBJ2-5	many	CASSSLYGETQYF	TGTGCCAGCAGCTCCCTGTATGGAGAGACCCAGTACTTC
TRBV29-1	TRBD1	TRBJ2-5	many	CSVKSPGQGRRQETQYF	TGCAGCGTAAAGTCACCGGGACAGGGTCGTAGGCAAGAGACCCAGTACTTC
TRBV2	.	TRBJ1-1	many	CASSEGTGRAAFF	TGTGCCAGCAGTGAAGGGACCGGAAGAGCAGCTTTCTTT
TRBV4-3	.	TRBJ2-7	many	CASSQDTRGTYEQYF	TGCGCCAGCAGCCAAGACACCCGGGGCACCTACGAGCAGTACTTC
TRBV12-3/TRBV12-4	.	TRBJ2-1	many	CASSLAYHNEQFF	TGTGCCAGCAGTTTAGCCTACCACAATGAGCAGTTCTTC
TRBV5-1	TRBD2	TRBJ2-3	many	CASSLMASGVPDTQYF	TGCGCCAGCAGCTTGATGGCTAGCGGGGTTCCAGATACGCAGTATTTT
TRBV19	TRBD1	TRBJ1-1	.	CASSIRQGVAFF	TGTGCCAGTAGTATACGACAGGGCGTAGCTTTCTTT
TRBV20-1	TRBD1	TRBJ2-6	few	CSARDQGTGGSWANVLTF	TGCAGTGCTAGAGATCAAGGGACAGGGGGCTCTTGGGCCAACGTCCTGACTTTC
TRBV28	.	TRBJ1-2	.	CASSRAFDGYTF	TGTGCCAGCAGTCGGGCTTTTGATGGCTACACCTTC
TRBV7-8	.	TRBJ1-1	many	CASSLVGGPLEAFF	TGTGCCAGCAGCTTAGTGGGAGGACCTCTTGAAGCTTTCTTT
TRBV28	.	TRBJ2-2	many	CASSTRQRGTGELFF	TGTGCCAGCAGTACGAGACAGAGGGGCACCGGGGAGCTGTTTTTT
TRBV7-2	.	TRBJ1-5	many	CASSSTDGSNQPQHF	TGTGCCAGCAGCTCGACGGACGGATCCAATCAGCCCCAGCATTTT
TRBV6-1	.	TRBJ2-5	many	CASSRFAGPVTQETQYF	TGTGCCAGCAGTCGATTTGCTGGGCCCGTAACCCAAGAGACCCAGTACTTC
TRBV5-8	TRBD1	TRBJ1-5	few	CASSRWDSLNQPQHF	TGTGCCAGCAGTCGTTGGGACAGCCTTAATCAGCCCCAGCATTTT